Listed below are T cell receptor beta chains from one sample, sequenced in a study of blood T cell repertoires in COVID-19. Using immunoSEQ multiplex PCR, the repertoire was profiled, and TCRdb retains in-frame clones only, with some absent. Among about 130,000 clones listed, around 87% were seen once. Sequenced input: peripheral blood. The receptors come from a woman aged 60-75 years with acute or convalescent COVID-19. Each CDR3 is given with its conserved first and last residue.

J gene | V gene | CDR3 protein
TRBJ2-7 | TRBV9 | CASSVAGTSSYEQYF
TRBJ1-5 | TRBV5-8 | CASTDRPSNQPQHF
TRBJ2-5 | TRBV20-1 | CSASFETQYF
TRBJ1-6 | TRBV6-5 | CASREGWGNSPLHF
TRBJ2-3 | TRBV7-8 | CASSLGGHRTDTQYF
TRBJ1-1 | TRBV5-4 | CASSSTGMANTEAFF
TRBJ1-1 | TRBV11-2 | CASSLRRVVNTEAFF
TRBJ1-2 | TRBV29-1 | CSVVRTDYGYTF
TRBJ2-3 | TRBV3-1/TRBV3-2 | CASSQAPSGNGYTQYF
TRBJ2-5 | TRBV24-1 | CATSDSGQGQETQYF
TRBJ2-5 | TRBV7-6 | CASSQTSILGAQYF
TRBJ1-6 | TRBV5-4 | CASSLRTGRNSPLHF
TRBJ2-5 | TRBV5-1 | CASSSQETQYF
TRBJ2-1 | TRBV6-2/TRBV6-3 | CASSFLAGSYNEQFF
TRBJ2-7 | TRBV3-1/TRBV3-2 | CASSQDAWRSVYEQYF
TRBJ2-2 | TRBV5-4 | CASSAAGGYTGELFF
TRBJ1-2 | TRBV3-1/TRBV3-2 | CASSQAKTGGGYTF
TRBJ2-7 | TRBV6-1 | CASSDSMGAVYEQYF
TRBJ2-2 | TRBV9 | CASSVVYGELFF
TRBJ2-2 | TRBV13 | CASSFGTANTGELFF
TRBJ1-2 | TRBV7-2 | CASSLTNRDGYTF
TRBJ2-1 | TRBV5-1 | CASSLPLADPYNEQFF
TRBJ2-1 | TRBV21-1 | CASSKDFGGRSYNEQFF
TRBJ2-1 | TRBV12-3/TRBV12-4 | CASSKREYNEQFF
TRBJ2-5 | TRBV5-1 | CASSFEGLNQETQYF
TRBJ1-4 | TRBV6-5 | CASSPRRSEKLFF
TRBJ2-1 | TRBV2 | CASSSGTYNEQFF
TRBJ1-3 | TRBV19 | CASTDRGPGNTIYF
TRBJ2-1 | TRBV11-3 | CASSPLTGNEQFF
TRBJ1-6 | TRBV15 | CATSPSGRPNSPLHF
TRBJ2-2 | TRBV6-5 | CASSLDRSGELFF
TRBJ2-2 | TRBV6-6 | CASSLTSGMNTGELFF
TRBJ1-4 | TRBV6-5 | CASTGVTNEKLFF
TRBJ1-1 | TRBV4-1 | CASSQEARVGRTEAFF
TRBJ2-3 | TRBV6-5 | CASSYQLAAVDTQYF
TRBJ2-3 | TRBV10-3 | CAIASGLARADTQYF
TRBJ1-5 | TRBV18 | CASSPTRGTSNQPQHF
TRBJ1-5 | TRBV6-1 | CASSEAGHSNQPQHF
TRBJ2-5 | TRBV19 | CASSPSAEETQYF
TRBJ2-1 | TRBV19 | CASTLSRSGLYNEQFF
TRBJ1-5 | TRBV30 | CAWSAGSGNQPQHF
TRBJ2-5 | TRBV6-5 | CASRGTGKSETQYF
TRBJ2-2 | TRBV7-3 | CASSLTRETGELFF
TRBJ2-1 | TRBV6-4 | CASSDGLSSNEQFF
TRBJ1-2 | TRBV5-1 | CASSFGTVEGYTF
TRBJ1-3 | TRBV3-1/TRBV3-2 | CASSQVIGSSGNTIYF
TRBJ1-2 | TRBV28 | CASSSPGEYYGYTF
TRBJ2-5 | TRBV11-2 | CASSLVDSGRRETQYF